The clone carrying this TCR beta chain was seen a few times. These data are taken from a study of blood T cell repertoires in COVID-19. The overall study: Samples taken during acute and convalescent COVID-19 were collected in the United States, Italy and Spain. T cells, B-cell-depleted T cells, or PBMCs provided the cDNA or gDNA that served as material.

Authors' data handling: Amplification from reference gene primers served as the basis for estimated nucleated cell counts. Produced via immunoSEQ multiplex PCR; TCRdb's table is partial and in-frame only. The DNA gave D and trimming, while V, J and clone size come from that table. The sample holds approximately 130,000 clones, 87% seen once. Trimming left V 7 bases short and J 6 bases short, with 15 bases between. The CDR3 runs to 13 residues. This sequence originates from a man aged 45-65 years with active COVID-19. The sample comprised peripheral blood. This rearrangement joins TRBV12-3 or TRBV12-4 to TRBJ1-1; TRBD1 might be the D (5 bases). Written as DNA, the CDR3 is TGTGCCAGCACCCCGCGGGGGGATCCTGAAGCTTTCTTT. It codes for CASTPRGDPEAFF.